This T cell receptor beta chain was retrieved from a study of T cell responses to AZD1222 COVID-19 vaccine. TCRdb keeps only in-frame clones here, not all; method: immunoSEQ multiplex PCR. Of 75,000 to 90,000 clones listed, more than 85% were seen once; the top ten hold 28%. Germline V gives CDR1 MGHDK, CDR2 SYGVNS. This CDR3 contains 13 residues. V was shortened by 2 bases and J by 4 bases, with 9 bases between the two germline ends. Here the sequenced sample was peripheral blood, taken 28 days after the second AZD1222 dose. This TCR derives from an adult who received the AZD1222 COVID-19 vaccine. The chain uses TRBV25-1 and TRBJ2-7; unclear D gene. In nucleotides, the CDR3 is TGTGCCAGCAGTGAAGGGCCCCAATACGAGCAGTACTTC. Protein: CASSEGPQYEQYF.